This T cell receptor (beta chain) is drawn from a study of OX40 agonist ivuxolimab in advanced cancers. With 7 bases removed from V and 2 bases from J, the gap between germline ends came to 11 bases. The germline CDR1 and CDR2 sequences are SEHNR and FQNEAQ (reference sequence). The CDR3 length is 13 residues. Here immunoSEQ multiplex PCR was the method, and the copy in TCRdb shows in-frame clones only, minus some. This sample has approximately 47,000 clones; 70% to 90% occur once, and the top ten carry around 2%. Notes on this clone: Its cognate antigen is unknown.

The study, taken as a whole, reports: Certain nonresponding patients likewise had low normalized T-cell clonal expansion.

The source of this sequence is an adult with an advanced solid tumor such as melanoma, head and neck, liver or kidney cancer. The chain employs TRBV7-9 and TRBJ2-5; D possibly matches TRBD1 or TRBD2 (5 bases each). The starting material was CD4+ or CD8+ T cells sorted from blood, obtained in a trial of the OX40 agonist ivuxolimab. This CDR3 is CASTGTRQETQYF. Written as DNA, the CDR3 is TGTGCCAGCACCGGGACCAGACAAGAGACCCAGTACTTC.